Detailed here is one TCR beta chain. As yet, its antigen is unknown. The CDR3 has 12 amino acids. Between the trimmed V and J ends, which lost 8 bases and 3 bases, there was a span of 7 bases. Germline V gene lookup returns CDR1 SGHVS and CDR2 FNYEAQ. This sample was included in a study of T cell clones after liver transplantation. Study summary: As an antigen-independent comparator, third-party-reactive TCRbeta sequences came from pre-transplant mixed lymphocyte reactions. Without induction therapy, subjects received standard immunosuppression until 12-24 months post-transplant. Study-level points and caveats: In most of the 8 subjects, circulating graft-donor-reactive CD4 TCRbeta sequences fell significantly after transplant. The donor-reactive repertoire was only partly measurable in two subjects, lacking donor cells.

Assay used: immunoSEQ multiplex PCR; TCRdb lists only in-frame clones, some missing. The table has tens of thousands of clones, under 90% seen once; the top ten hold 2% to 2.5%. The receptor was isolated from a human patient who received a liver transplant. Some T cells may originate from the graft donor. V usage is TRBV7-6 and J usage is TRBJ1-4; the D is unclear. This sample comprised CD4+ T cells from blood, obtained 48 to 50 months after liver transplant. The CDR3 DNA reads as TGTGCCAGCTCAGGCGCTAATGAAAAACTGTTTTTT. Encoded protein: CASSGANEKLFF.